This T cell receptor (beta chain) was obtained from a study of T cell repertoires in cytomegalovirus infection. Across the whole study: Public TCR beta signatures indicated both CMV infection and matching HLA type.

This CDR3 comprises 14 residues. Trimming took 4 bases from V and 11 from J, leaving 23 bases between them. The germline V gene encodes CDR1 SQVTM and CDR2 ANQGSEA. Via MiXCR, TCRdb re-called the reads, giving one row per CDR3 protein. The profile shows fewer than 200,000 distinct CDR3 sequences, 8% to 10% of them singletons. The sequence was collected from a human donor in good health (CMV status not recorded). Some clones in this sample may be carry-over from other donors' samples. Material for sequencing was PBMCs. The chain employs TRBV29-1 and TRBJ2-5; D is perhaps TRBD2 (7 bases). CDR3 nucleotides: TGCAGCGTTGGGGAGGGGCAGGGGACGCGTCCGCAGTACTTC. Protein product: CSVGEGQGTRPQYF.